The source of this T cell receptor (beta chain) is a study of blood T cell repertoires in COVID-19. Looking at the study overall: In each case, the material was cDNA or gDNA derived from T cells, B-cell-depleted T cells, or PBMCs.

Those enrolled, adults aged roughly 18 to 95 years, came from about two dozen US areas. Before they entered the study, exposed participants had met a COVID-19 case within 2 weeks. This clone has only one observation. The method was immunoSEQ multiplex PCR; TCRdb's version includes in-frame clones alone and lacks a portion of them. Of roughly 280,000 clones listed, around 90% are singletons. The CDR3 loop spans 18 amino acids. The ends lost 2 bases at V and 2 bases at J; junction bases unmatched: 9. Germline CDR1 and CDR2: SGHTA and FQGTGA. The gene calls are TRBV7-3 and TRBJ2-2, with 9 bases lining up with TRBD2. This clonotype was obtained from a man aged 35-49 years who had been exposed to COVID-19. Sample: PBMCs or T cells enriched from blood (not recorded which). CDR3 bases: TGTGCCAGCAGCTTACTTCCTGGAGCGGGAGGAAACACCGGGGAGCTGTTTTTT. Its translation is CASSLLPGAGGNTGELFF.